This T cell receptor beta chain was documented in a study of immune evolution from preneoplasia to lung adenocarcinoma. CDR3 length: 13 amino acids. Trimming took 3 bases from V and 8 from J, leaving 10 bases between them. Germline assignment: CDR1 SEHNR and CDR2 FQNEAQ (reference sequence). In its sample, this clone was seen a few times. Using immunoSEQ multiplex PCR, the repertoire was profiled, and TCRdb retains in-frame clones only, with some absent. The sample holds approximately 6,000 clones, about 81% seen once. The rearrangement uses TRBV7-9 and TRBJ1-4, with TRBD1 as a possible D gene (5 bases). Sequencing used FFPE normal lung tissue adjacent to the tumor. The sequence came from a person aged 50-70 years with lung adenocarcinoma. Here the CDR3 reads CASSFAGQEKLFF. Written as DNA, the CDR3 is TGTGCCAGCAGCTTTGCAGGGCAGGAAAAACTGTTTTTT.